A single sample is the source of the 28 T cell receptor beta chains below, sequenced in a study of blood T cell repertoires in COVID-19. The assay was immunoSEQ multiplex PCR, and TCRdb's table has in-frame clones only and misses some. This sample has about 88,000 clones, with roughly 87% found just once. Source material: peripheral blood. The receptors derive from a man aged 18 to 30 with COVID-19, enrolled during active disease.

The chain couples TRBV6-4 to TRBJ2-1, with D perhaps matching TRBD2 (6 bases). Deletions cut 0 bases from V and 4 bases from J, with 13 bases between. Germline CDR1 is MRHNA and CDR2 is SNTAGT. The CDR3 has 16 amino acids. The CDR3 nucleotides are TGTGCCAGCAGTGACTCGGGGGTAGCGGAGTACAATGAGCAGTTCTTC. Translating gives CASSDSGVAEYNEQFF.

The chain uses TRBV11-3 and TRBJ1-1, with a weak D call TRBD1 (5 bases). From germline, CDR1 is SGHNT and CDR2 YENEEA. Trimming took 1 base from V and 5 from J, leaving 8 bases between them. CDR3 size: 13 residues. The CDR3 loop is CASSLGAGTEAFF. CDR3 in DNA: TGTGCCAGCAGCTTAGGGGCAGGGACTGAAGCTTTCTTT.

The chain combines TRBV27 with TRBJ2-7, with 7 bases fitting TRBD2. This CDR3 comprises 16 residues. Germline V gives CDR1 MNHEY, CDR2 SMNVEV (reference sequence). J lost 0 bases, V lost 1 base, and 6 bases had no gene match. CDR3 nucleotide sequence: TGTGCCAGCAGTTTATTTTGGCGGGAGAACTCCTACGAGCAGTACTTC. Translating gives CASSLFWRENSYEQYF.

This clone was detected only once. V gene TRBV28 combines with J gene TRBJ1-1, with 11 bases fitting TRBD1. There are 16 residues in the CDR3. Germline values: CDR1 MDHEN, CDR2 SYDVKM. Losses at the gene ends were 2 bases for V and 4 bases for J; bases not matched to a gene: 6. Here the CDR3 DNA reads TGTGCCAGCAGTTTAGGGACAGGGGGATGGCGCACTGAAGCTTTCTTT. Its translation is CASSLGTGGWRTEAFF.

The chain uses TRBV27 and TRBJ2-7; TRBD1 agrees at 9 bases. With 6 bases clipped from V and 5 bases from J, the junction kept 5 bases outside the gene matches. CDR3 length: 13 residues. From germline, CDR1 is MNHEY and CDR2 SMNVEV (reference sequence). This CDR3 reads CASRGTGLNEQYF. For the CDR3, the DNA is TGTGCCAGCAGAGGGACAGGGCTCAACGAGCAGTACTTC.

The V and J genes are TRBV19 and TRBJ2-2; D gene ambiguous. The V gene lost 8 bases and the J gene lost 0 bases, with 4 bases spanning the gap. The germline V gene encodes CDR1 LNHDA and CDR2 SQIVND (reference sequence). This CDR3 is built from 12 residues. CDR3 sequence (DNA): TGTGCCAGTCACACGAACACCGGGGAGCTGTTTTTT. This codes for CASHTNTGELFF.

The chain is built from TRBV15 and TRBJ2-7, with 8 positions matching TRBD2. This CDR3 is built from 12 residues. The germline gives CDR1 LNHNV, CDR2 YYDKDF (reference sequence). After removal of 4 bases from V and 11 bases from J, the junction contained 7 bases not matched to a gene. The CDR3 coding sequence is TGTGCCACCAGCACAACAGCGGGAGTAAAGTACTTC. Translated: CATSTTAGVKYF.

CDR3 sequence reads: CAGGAGKNTGELFF. The CDR3 nucleotides read TGTGCCGGGGGGGCAGGGAAGAACACCGGGGAGCTGTTTTTT. The chain uses TRBV2 and TRBJ2-2, with a weak D call TRBD2 (7 bases). The CDR3 runs 14 residues. V was shortened by 11 bases and J by 1 base, with 14 bases between the two germline ends. CDR1 and CDR2 (germline): SNHLY, FYNNEI.

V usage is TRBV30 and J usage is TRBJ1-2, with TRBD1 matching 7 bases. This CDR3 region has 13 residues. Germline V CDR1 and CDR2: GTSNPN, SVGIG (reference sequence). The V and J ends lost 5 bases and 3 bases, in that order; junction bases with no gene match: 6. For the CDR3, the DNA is TGTGCCTGGTCTAGGGGGCCGGACTATGGCTACACCTTC. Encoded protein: CAWSRGPDYGYTF. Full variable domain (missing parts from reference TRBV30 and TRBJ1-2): SQTIHQWPATLVQPVGSPLSLECTVEGTSNPNLYWYRQAAGRGLQLLFYSVGIGQISSEVPQNLSASRPQDRQFILSSKKLLLSDSGFYLCAWSRGPDYGYTFGSGTRLTVV.

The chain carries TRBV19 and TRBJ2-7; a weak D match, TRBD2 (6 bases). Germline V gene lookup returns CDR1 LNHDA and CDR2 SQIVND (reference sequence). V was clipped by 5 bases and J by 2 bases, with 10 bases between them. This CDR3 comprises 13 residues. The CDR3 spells CASSDPGAYEQYF. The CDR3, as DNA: TGTGCCAGTAGTGACCCGGGGGCCTACGAGCAGTACTTC.

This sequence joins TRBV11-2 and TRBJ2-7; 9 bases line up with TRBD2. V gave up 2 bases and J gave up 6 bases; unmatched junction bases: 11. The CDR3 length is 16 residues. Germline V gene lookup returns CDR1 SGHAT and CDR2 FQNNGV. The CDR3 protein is CASSLYVVSGRFEQYF. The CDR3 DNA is TGTGCCAGCAGCTTATATGTAGTGAGCGGGAGGTTCGAGCAGTACTTC.

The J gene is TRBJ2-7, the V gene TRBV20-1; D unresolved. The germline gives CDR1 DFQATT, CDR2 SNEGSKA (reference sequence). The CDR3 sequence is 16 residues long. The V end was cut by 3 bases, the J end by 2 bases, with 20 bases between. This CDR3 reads CSASPWVRVATYEQYF. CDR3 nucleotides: TGCAGTGCTAGTCCATGGGTCCGGGTCGCTACCTACGAGCAGTACTTC.

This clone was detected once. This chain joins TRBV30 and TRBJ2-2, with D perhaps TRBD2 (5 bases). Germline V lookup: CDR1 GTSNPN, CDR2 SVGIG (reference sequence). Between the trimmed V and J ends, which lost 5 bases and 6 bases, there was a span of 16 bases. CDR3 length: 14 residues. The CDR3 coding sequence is TGTGCCTGGGGTAGGGAACTAGGTGCCGGGGAGCTGTTTTTT. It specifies CAWGRELGAGELFF.

DNA for the CDR3: TGTGCCAGCCGAGCGGGGGGGGCAGGCGCCTACGAGCAGTACTTC. Its translation: CASRAGGAGAYEQYF. The genes are TRBV28 and TRBJ2-7, with 10 bases identical to TRBD2. The CDR3 totals 15 residues. V shed 8 bases and J 2 bases; nucleotides not matched to a gene: 9. Germline V lookup: CDR1 MDHEN, CDR2 SYDVKM.

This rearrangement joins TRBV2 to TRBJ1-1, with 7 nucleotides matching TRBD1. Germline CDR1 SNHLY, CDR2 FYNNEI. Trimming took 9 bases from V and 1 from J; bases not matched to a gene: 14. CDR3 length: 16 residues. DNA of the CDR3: TGTGCCAGACCGCCGAGACAGGGTCCAAAGAACACTGAAGCTTTCTTT. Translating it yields CARPPRQGPKNTEAFF.

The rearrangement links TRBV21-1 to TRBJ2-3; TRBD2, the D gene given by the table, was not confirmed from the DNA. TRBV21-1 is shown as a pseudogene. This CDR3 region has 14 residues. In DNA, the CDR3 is TGTGCCAGCAAACAGGTGGGGGAGGGAGATACGCAGTATTTT. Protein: CASKQVGEGDTQYF.

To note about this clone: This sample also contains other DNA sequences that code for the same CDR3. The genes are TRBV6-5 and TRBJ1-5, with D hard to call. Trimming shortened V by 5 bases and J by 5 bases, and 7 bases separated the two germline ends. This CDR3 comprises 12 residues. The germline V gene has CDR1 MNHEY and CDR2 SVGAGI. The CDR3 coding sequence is TGTGCCAGCAGTCCGTCAGATCAGCCCCAGCATTTT. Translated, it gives CASSPSDQPQHF.

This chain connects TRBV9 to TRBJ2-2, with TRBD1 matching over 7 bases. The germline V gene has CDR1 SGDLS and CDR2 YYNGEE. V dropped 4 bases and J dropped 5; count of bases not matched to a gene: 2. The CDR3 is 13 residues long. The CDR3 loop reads CASSPQGTGELFF. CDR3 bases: TGTGCCAGCAGCCCACAGGGGACCGGGGAGCTGTTTTTT.

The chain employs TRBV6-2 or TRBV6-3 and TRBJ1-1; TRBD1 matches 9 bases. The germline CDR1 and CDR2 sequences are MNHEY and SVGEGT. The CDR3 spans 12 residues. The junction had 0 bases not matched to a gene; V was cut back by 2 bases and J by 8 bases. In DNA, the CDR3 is TGTGCCAGCAGTTACGGGACAGGGGAAGCTTTCTTT. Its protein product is CASSYGTGEAFF.

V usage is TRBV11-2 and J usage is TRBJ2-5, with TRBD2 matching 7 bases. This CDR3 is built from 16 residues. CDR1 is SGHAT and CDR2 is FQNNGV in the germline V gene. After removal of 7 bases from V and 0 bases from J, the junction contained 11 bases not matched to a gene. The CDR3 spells CASNTVTSRYQETQYF. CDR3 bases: TGTGCCAGCAACACGGTGACTAGCAGGTACCAAGAGACCCAGTACTTC.

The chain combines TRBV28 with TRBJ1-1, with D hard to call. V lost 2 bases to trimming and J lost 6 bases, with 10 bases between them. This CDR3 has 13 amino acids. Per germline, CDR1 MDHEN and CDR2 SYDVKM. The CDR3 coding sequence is TGTGCCAGCAGTTTAGGAGGGTACGCTGAAGCTTTCTTT. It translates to CASSLGGYAEAFF. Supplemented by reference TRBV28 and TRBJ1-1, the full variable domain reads DVKVTQSSRYLVKRTGEKVFLECVQDMDHENMFWYRQDPGLGLRLIYFSYDVKMKEKGDIPEGYSVSREKKERFSLILESASTNQTSMYLCASSLGGYAEAFFGQGTRLTVV.

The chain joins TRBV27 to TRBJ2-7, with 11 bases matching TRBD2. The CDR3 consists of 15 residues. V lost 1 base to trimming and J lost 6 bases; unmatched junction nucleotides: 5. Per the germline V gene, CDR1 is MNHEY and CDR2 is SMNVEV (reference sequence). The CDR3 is CASSLFGLAGGEQYF. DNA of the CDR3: TGTGCCAGCAGTTTATTTGGGCTAGCGGGAGGCGAGCAGTACTTC.

The CDR3 region has the DNA TGTGCCAGCATGGGAGGCGGACAAGCCTACGAGCAGTACTTC. This translates into CASMGGGQAYEQYF. The chain couples TRBV6-6 to TRBJ2-7, with a tentative D call TRBD2 (6 bases). Per germline, CDR1 MNHNY and CDR2 SVGAGI (reference sequence). The germline V and J ends were trimmed by 7 bases and 2 bases, with 15 bases remaining between them. The CDR3 totals 14 residues.

The CDR3 is CASSLPNTDTQYF. The CDR3 nucleotides are TGTGCCAGCAGCTTGCCAAACACAGATACGCAGTATTTT. The V call is TRBV5-4, the J call TRBJ2-3, with D hard to call. V gave up 1 base and J gave up 2 bases, with 5 bases separating them. The CDR3 has 13 residues. Germline V lookup: CDR1 SGHNT, CDR2 YYREEE (reference sequence).

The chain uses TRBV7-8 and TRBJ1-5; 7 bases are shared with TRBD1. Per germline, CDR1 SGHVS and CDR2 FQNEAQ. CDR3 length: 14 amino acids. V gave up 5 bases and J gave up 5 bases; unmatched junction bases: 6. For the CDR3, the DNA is TGTGCCAGCAGCGGAAGAACAGGGGATCAGCCCCAGCATTTT. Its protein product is CASSGRTGDQPQHF.

In DNA form, the CDR3 reads TGTGCCAGCACTGTCGGAGCCTACGAGCAGTACTTC. This sequence encodes CASTVGAYEQYF. The chain is built from TRBV2 and TRBJ2-7, with no clear D. In germline, CDR1 is SNHLY, CDR2 FYNNEI. Trimming removed 7 bases from V and 2 bases from J, with 9 bases in between. This CDR3 spans 12 amino acids.

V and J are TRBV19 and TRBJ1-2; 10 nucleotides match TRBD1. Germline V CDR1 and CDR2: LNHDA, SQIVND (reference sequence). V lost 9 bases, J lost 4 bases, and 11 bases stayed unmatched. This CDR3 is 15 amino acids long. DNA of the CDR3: TGTGCCAGCAAACGGGGACAGGGGAGCAGCTATGGCTACACCTTC. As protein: CASKRGQGSSYGYTF.

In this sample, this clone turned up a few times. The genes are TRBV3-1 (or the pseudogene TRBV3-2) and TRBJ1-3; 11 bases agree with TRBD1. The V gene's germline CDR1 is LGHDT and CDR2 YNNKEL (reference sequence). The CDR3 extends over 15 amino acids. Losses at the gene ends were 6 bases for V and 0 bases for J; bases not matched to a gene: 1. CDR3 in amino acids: CASRGTGGSGNTIYF. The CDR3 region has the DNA TGTGCCAGCAGAGGGACAGGGGGCTCTGGAAACACCATATATTTT.